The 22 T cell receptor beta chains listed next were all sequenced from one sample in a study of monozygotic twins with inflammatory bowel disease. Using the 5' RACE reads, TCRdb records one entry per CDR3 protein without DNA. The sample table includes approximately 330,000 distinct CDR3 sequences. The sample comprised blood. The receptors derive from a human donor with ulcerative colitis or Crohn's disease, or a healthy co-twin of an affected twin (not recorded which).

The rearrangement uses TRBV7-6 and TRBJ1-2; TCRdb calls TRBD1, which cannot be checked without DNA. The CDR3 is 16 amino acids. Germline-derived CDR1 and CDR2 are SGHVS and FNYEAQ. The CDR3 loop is CASSPGSVGKGDGYTF.

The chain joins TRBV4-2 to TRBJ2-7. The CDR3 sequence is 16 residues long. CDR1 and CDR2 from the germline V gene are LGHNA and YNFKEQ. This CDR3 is CASSQEGHSQIYEQYF.

This CDR3 is CASVASQRERGENEQFF. The gene calls are TRBV23-1 and TRBJ2-1; TCRdb proposes TRBD1, but this gene call is untestable without DNA. TRBV23-1 is an ORF; its function is uncertain. The CDR3 has 17 residues.

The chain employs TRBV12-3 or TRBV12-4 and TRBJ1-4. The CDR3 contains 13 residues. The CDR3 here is CASRKTTNEKLFF.

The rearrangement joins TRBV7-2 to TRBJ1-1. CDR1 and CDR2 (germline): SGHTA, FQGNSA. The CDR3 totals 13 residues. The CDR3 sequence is CASSLRRDTEAFF.

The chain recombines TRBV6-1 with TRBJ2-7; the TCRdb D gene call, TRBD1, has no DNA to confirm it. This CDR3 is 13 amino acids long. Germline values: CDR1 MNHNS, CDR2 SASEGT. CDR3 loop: CASRTGGSGEQYF.

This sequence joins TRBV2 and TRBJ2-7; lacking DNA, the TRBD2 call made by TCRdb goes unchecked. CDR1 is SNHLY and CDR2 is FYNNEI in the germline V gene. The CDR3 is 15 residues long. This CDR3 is CASSEGPLGSYEQYF.

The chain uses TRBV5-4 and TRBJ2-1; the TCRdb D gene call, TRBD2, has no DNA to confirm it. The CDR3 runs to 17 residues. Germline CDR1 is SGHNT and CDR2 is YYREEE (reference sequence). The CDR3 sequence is CASSPWLAGGPSNEQFF.

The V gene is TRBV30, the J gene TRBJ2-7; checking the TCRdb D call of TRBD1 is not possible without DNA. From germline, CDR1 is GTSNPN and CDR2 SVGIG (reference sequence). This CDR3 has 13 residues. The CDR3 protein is CAWRNRGTYEQYF. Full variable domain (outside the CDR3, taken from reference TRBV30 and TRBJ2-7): SQTIHQWPATLVQPVGSPLSLECTVEGTSNPNLYWYRQAAGRGLQLLFYSVGIGQISSEVPQNLSASRPQDRQFILSSKKLLLSDSGFYLCAWRNRGTYEQYFGPGTRLTVT.

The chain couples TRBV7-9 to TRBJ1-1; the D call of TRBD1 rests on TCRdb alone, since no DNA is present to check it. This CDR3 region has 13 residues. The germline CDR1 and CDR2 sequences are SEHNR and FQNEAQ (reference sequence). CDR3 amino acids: CASSLQGVAEAFF. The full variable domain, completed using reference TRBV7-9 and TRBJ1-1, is DTGVSQNPRHKITKRGQNVTFRCDPISEHNRLYWYRQTLGQGPEFLTYFQNEAQLEKSRLLSDRFSAERPKGSFSTLEIQRTEQGDSAMYLCASSLQGVAEAFFGQGTRLTVV.

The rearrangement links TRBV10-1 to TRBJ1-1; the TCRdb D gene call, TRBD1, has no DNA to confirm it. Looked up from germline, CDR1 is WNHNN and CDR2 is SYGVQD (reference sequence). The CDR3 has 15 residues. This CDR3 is CASSANPTGNTEAFF.

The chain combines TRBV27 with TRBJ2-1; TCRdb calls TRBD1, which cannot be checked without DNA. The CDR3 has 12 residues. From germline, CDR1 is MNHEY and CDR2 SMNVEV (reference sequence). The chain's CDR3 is CASRTGRGEQFF.

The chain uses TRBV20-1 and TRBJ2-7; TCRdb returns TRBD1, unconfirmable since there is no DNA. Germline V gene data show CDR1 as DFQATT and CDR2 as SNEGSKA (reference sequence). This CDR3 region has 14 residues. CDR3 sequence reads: CSAIKPTGSYEQYF.

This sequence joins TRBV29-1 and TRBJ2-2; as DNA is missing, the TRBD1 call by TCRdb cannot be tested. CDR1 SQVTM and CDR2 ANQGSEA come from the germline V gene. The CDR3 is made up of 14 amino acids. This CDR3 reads CSVPGDRGTGELFF.

CDR3 sequence reads: CAISDWTSGGATVTQYF. The chain combines TRBV10-3 with TRBJ2-3; TCRdb's D gene call, TRBD2, goes unchecked for lack of DNA. From germline, CDR1 is ENHRY and CDR2 SYGVKD. The length of the CDR3 is 17 residues.

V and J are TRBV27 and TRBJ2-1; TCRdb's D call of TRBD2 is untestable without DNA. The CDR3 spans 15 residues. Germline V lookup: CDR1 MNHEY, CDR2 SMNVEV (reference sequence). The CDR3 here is CASKASGVSYNEQFF.

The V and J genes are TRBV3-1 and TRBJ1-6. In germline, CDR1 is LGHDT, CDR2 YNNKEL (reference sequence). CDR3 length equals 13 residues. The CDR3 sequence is CASSVTNNSPLHF.

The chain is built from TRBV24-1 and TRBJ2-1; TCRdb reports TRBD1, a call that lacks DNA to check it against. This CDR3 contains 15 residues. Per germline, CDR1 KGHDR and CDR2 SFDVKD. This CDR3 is CATSDADRPYNEQFF.

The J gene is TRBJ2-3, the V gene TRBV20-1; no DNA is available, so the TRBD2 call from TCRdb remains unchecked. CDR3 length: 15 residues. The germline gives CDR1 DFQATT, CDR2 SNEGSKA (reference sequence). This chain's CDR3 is CSARLREAGTDTQYF.

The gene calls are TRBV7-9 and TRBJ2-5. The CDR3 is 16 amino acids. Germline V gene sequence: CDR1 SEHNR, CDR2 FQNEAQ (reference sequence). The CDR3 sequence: CASSLRVSGNKETQYF.

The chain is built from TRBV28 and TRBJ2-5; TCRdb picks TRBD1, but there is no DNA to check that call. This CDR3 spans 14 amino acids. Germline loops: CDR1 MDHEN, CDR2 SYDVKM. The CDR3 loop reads CASSPVGATETQYF. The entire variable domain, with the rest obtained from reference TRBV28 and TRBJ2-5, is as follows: DVKVTQSSRYLVKRTGEKVFLECVQDMDHENMFWYRQDPGLGLRLIYFSYDVKMKEKGDIPEGYSVSREKKERFSLILESASTNQTSMYLCASSPVGATETQYFGPGTRLLVL.

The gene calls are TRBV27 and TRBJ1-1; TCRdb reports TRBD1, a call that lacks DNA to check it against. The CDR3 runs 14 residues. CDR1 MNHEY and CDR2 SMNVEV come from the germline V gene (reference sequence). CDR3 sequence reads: CASSLTGGGTEAFF.